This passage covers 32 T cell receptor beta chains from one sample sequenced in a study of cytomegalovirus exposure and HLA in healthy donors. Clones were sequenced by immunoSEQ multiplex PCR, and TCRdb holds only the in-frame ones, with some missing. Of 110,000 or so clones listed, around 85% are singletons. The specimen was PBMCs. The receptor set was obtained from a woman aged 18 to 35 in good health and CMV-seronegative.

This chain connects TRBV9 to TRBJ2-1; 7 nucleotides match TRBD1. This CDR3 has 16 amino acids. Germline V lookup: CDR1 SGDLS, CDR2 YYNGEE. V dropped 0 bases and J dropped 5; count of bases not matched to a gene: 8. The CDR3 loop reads CASSVDPAGGHNEQFF. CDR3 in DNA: TGTGCCAGCAGCGTAGATCCTGCAGGGGGACACAATGAGCAGTTCTTC. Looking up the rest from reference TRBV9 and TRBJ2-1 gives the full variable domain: DSGVTQTPKHLITATGQRVTLRCSPRSGDLSVYWYQQSLDQGLQFLIQYYNGEERAKGNILERFSAQQFPDLHSELNLSSLELGDSALYFCASSVDPAGGHNEQFFGPGTRLTVL.

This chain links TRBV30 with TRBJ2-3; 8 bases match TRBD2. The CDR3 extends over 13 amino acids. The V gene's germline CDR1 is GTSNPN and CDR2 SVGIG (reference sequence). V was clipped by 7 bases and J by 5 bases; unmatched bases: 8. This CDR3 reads CASAGLAGDTQYF. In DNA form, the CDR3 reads TGTGCCTCCGCTGGGCTAGCGGGAGATACGCAGTATTTT.

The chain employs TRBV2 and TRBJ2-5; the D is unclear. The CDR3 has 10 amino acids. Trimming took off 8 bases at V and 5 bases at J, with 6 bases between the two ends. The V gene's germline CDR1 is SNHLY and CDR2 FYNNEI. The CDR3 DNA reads TGTGCCAGCGCGTCCGAGACCCAGTACTTC. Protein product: CASASETQYF.

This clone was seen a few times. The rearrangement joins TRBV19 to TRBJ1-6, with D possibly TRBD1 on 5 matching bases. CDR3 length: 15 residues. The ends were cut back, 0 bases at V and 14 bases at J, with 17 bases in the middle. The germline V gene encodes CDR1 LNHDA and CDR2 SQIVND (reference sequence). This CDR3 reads CASSIDNPLWGALHF. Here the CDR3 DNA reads TGTGCCAGTAGTATAGACAACCCTTTGTGGGGGGCCCTCCACTTT.

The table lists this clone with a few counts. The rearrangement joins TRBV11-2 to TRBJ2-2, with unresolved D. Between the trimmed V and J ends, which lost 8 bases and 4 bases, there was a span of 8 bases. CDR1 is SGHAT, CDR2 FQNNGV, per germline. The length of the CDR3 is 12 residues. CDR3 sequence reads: CASSSPTGELFF. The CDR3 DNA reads TGTGCCAGCTCCAGTCCCACCGGGGAGCTGTTTTTT.

This chain's CDR3 is CASSALGQGPPRTF. DNA for the CDR3: TGTGCCAGCAGCGCCCTGGGACAGGGCCCACCTAGGACCTTC. The chain combines TRBV7-9 with TRBJ1-2; TRBD1 aligns across 9 bases. CDR3 length: 14 amino acids. J gave up 14 bases and V 5 bases, and 15 bases lay outside the gene matches. Germline V gene sequence: CDR1 SEHNR, CDR2 FQNEAQ (reference sequence). Filled out from reference TRBV7-9 and TRBJ1-2, the complete variable domain reads DTGVSQNPRHKITKRGQNVTFRCDPISEHNRLYWYRQTLGQGPEFLTYFQNEAQLEKSRLLSDRFSAERPKGSFSTLEIQRTEQGDSAMYLCASSALGQGPPRTFGSGTRLTVV.

Here the CDR3 reads CASSQPRDAQYF. The CDR3 DNA sequence: TGCGCCAGCAGCCAACCTCGGGATGCGCAGTATTTT. The chain joins TRBV4-1 to TRBJ2-3; possibly TRBD2 for D (5 bases). The V end lost 2 bases, the J end lost 10 bases, and 10 bases lay between the germline ends. This CDR3 comprises 12 residues. Germline CDR1 and CDR2: MGHRA and YSYEKL.

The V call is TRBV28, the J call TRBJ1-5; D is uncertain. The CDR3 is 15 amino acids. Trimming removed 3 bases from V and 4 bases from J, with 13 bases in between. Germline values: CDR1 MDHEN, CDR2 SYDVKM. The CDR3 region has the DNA TGTGCCAGCAGTTTGGAGGTCAGTCTAAATCAGCCCCAGCATTTT. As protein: CASSLEVSLNQPQHF.

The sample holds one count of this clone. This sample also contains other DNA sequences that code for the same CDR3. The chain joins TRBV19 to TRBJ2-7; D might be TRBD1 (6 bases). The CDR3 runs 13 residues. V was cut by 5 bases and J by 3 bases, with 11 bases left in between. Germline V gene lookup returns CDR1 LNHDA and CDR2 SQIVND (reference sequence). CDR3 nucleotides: TGTGCCAGTAGTGCCGGGACATTCTACGAGCAGTACTTC. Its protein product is CASSAGTFYEQYF.

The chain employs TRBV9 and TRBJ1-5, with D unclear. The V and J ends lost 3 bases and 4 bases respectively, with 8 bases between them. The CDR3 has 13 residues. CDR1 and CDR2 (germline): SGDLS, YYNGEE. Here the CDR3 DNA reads TGTGCCAGCAGCGAAACAGTGAATCAGCCCCAGCATTTT. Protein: CASSETVNQPQHF.

CDR3 sequence (DNA): TGTGCCAGCAGAACAGGGATAGATACGCAGTATTTT. Residues: CASRTGIDTQYF. V usage is TRBV27 and J usage is TRBJ2-3; D is perhaps TRBD1 (6 bases). The CDR3 has 12 residues. The germline V gene has CDR1 MNHEY and CDR2 SMNVEV (reference sequence). The germline V and J ends were trimmed by 6 bases and 5 bases, with 9 bases remaining between them.

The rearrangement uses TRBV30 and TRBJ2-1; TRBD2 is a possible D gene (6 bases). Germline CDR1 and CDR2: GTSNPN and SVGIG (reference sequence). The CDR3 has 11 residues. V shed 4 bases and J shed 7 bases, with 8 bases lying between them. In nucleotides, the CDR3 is TGTGCCTGGAAGACTAGTAATGAGCAGTTCTTC. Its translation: CAWKTSNEQFF.

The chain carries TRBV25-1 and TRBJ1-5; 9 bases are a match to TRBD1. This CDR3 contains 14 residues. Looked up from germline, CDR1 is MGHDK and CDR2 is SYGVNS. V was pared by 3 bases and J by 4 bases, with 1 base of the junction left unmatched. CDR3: CASSETGGNQPQHF. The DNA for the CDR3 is TGTGCCAGCAGTGAGACAGGGGGGAATCAGCCCCAGCATTTT. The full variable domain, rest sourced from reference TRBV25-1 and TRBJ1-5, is EADIYQTPRYLVIGTGKKITLECSQTMGHDKMYWYQQDPGMELHLIHYSYGVNSTEKGDLSSESTVSRIRTEHFPLTLESARPSHTSQYLCASSETGGNQPQHFGDGTRLSIL.

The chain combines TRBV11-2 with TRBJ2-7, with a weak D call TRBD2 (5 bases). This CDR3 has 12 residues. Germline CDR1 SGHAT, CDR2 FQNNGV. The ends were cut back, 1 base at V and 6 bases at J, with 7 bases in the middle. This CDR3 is CASSLVGLEQYF. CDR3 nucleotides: TGTGCCAGCAGCTTAGTAGGACTCGAGCAGTACTTC.

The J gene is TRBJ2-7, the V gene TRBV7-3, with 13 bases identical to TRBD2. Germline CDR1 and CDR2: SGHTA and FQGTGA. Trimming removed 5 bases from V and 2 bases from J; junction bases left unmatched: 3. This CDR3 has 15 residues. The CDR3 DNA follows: TGTGCCAGCAGCCCAACTAGCGGGGGGGCCTACGAGCAGTACTTC. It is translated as CASSPTSGGAYEQYF.

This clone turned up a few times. The CDR3 region is CASSESKTSSYNEQFF. The CDR3 DNA reads as TGTGCCAGCAGTGAATCCAAAACGAGCTCCTACAATGAGCAGTTCTTC. V and J are TRBV25-1 and TRBJ2-1, with D hard to call. The V end lost 1 base, the J end lost 0 bases, and 10 bases lay between the germline ends. CDR3 length equals 16 residues. Per the germline V gene, CDR1 is MGHDK and CDR2 is SYGVNS.

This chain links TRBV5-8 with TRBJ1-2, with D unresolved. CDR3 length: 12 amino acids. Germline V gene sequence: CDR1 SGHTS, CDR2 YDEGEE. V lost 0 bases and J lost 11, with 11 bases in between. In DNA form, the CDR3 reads TGTGCCAGCAGCTTGGGACACCCGTTTTACACCTTC. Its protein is CASSLGHPFYTF. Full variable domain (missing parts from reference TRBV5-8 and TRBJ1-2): EAGVTQSPTHLIKTRGQQATLRCSPISGHTSVYWYQQALGLGLQFLLWYDEGEERNRGNFPPRFSGRQFPNYSSELNVNALELEDSALYLCASSLGHPFYTFGSGTRLTVV.

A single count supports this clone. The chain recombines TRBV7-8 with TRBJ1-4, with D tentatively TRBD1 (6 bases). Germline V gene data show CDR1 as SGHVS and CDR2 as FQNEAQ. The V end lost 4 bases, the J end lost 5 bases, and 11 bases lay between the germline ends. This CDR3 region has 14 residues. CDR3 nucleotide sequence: TGTGCCAGCAGCTCCGACAGGAGGAATGAAAAACTGTTTTTT. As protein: CASSSDRRNEKLFF.

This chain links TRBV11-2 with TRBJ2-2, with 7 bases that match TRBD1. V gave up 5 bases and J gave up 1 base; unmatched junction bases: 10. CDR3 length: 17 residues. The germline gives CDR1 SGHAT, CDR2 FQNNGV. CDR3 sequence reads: CASSPRPGQRNTGELFF. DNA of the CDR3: TGTGCCAGCAGCCCACGTCCGGGACAGAGGAACACCGGGGAGCTGTTTTTT.

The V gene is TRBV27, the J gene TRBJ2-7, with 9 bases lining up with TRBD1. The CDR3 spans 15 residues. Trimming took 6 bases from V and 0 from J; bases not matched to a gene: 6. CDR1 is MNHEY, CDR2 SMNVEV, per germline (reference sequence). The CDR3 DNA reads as TGTGCCAGCAGGGACCCGACAGGGGGCTCCTACGAGCAGTACTTC. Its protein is CASRDPTGGSYEQYF.

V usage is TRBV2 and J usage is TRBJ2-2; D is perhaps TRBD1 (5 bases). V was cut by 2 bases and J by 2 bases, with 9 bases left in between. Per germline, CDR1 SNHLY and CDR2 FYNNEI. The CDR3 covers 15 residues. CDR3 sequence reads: CASSEQGTNTGELFF. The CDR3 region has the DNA TGTGCCAGCAGTGAACAGGGAACCAACACCGGGGAGCTGTTTTTT.

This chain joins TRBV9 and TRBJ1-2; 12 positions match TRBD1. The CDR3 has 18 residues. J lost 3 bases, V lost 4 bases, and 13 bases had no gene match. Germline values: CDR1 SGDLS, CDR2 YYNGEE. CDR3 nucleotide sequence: TGTGCCAGCAGCCCGAAGGGACAGGGGGCGCGGGTTGACTATGGCTACACCTTC. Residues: CASSPKGQGARVDYGYTF. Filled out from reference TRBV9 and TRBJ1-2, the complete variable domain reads DSGVTQTPKHLITATGQRVTLRCSPRSGDLSVYWYQQSLDQGLQFLIQYYNGEERAKGNILERFSAQQFPDLHSELNLSSLELGDSALYFCASSPKGQGARVDYGYTFGSGTRLTVV.

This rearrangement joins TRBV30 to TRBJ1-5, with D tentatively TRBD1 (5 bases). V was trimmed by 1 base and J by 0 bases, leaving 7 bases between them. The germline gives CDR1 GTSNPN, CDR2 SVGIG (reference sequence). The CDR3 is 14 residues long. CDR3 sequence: CAWSEGLSNQPQHF. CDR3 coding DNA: TGTGCCTGGAGTGAGGGACTTAGCAATCAGCCCCAGCATTTT.

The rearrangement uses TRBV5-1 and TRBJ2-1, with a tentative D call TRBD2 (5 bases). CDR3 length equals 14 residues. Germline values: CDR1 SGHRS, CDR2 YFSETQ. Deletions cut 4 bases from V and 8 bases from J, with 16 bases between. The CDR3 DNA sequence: TGCGCCAGCAGCCCGCGGGCAGGAGGAGATGAGCAGTTCTTC. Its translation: CASSPRAGGDEQFF.

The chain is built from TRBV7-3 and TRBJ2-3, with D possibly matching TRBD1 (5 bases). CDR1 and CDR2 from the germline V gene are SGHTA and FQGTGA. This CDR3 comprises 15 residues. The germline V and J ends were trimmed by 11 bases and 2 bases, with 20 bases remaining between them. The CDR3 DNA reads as TGTGCCGGGGCGAGACGGACAAAATTCACAGATACGCAGTATTTT. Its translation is CAGARRTKFTDTQYF.

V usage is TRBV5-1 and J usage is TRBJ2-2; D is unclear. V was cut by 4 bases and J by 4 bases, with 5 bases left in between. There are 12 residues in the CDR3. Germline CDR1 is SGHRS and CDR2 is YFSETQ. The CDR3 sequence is CASSPLTGELFF. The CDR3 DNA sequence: TGCGCCAGCAGCCCACTCACCGGGGAGCTGTTTTTT.

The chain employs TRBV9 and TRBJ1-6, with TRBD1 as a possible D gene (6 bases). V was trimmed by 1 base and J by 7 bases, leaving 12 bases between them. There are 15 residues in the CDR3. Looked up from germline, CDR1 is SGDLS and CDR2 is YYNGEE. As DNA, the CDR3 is TGTGCCAGCAGCGTAACACAGGGCGACAATTCACCCCTCCACTTT. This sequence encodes CASSVTQGDNSPLHF.

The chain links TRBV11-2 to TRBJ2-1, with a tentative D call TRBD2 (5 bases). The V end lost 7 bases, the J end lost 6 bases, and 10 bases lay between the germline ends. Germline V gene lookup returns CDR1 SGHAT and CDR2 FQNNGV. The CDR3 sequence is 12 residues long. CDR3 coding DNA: TGTGCCAGCACCCGGACTCTCAATGAGCAGTTCTTC. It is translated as CASTRTLNEQFF.

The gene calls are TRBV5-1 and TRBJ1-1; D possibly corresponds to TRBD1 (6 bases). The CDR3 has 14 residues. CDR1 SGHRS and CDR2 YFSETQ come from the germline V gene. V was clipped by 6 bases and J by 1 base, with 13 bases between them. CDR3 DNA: TGCGCCAGCACCCGATTACAGGGGAACACTGAAGCTTTCTTT. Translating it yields CASTRLQGNTEAFF.

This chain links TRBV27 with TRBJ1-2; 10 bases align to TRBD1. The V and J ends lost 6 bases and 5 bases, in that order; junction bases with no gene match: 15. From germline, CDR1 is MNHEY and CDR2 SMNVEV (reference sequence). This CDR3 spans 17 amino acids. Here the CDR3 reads CASRSIDEAGQGYGYTF. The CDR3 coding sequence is TGTGCCAGCAGATCAATTGACGAAGCGGGACAGGGGTATGGCTACACCTTC.

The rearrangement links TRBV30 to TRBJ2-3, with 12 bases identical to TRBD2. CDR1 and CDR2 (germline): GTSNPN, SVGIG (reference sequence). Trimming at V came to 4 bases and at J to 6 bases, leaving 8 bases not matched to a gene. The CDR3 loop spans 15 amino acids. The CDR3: CAWTSSGGAGDTQYF. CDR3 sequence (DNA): TGTGCCTGGACCTCTAGCGGGGGGGCAGGGGATACGCAGTATTTT.

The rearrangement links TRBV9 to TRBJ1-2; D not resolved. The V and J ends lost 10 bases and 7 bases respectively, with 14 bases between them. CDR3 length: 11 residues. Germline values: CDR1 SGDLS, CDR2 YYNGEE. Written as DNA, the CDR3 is TGTGCCTCCGAGGGTGTCGGTGGCTACACCTTC. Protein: CASEGVGGYTF.